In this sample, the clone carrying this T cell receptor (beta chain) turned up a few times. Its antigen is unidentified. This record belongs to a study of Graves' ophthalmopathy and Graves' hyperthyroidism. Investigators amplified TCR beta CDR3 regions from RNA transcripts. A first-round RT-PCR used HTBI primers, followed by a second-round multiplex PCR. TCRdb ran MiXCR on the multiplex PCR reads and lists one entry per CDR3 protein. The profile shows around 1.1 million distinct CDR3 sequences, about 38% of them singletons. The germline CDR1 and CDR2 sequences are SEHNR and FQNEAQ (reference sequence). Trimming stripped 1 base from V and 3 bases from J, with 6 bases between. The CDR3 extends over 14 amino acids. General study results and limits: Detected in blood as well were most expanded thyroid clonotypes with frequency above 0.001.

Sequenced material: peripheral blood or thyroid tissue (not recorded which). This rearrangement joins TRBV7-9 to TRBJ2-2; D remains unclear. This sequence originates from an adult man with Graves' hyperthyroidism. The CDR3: CASSLGVDTGELFF. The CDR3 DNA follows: TGTGCCAGCAGCTTAGGGGTTGACACCGGGGAGCTGTTTTTT.